This T cell receptor beta chain was obtained from a study of CD8+ T cells in alopecia areata. Germline assignment: CDR1 SEHNR and CDR2 FQNEAQ (reference sequence). The V gene end was trimmed by 5 bases and the J gene end by 4 bases; junction bases not matched to a gene: 2. CDR3 length equals 15 residues. RNA extraction was followed by reverse transcription into cDNA, which acted as the sequencing template. Produced via immunoSEQ multiplex PCR; TCRdb's table is partial and in-frame only. This table holds 130,000 to 150,000 clones, roughly 50% found once. T lymphocytes (CD4+ and CD8+) were sorted from PBMCs.

This sequence was found in a human donor with alopecia areata. The V and J genes are TRBV7-9 and TRBJ2-1; 13 bases match TRBD2. What was sequenced was CD4+ T cells sorted from blood. CDR3 sequence reads: CASSTTSGRYNEQFF. CDR3 DNA sequence: TGTGCCAGCAGCACGACTAGCGGGAGGTACAATGAGCAGTTCTTC. The whole variable domain, filled in from reference TRBV7-9 and TRBJ2-1, reads DTGVSQNPRHKITKRGQNVTFRCDPISEHNRLYWYRQTLGQGPEFLTYFQNEAQLEKSRLLSDRFSAERPKGSFSTLEIQRTEQGDSAMYLCASSTTSGRYNEQFFGPGTRLTVL.